Sequencing of this T cell receptor (beta chain) was carried out in a study of graft-versus-host responses after intestinal transplantation. Study-wide points: Association was observed between peak circulating GvH clone levels and early post-transplant HvG declines.

The assay was immunoSEQ multiplex PCR, and TCRdb's table has in-frame clones only and misses some. The data hold more than 50,000 clones, with around nine tenths observed a single time. Lymphocytes (intraepithelial and lamina propria) were released by processing the graft tissue. V dropped 4 bases and J dropped 4 bases, with 10 bases sitting between them. CDR1 is MNHNY, CDR2 SVGAGI, per germline (reference sequence). CDR3 length: 14 residues. As regards this clone: What it binds is not known.

Sample: ileum tissue, taken approximately 370 days after transplant. This chain connects TRBV6-6 to TRBJ1-4; D unclear. The sequence was obtained from a human patient who received an intestinal transplant, so some T cells may come from the graft donor. Here the CDR3 reads CASSFSAINEKLFF. The CDR3, as DNA: TGTGCCAGCAGTTTCAGTGCTATTAATGAAAAACTGTTTTTT.